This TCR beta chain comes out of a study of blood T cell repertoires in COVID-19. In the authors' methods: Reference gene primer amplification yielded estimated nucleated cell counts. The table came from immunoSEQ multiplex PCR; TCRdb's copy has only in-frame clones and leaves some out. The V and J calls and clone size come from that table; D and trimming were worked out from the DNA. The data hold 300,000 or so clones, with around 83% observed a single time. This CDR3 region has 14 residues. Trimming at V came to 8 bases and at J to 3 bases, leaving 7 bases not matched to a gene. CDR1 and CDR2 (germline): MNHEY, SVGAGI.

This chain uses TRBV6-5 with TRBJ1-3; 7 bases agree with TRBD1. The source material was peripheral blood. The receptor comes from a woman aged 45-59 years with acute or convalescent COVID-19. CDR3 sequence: CASGATGVGNTIYF. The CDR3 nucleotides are TGTGCCAGCGGGGCTACAGGGGTTGGAAACACCATATATTTT.